This TCR beta chain stems from a study of identical twins. Study-wide findings and caveats: It was possible that invariant MAIT and iNKT cells partly confounded the zero-insertion analyses.

This clonotype was counted at least ten times. What it recognizes is unknown. CDR3 size: 14 residues. V was trimmed by 5 bases and J by 3 bases, leaving 15 bases between them. The germline CDR1 and CDR2 sequences are SGHRS and YFSETQ. cDNA molecules carried unique molecular identifiers, and template switching added a universal primer site. MiXCR, run by TCRdb on the 5' RACE reads, gives a single entry per CDR3 protein. The data contain roughly 710,000 distinct CDR3 sequences, around 6% of them singletons. Sequenced sample: naive T cells sorted from blood. This receptor was taken from a man aged 18 to 30 in good health. The V call is TRBV5-1, the J call TRBJ2-7; weak D call: TRBD2 (5 bases). This CDR3 is CASRPLDGGYEQYF. CDR3 in DNA: TGCGCCAGCAGGCCTTTGGACGGAGGCTACGAGCAGTACTTC.